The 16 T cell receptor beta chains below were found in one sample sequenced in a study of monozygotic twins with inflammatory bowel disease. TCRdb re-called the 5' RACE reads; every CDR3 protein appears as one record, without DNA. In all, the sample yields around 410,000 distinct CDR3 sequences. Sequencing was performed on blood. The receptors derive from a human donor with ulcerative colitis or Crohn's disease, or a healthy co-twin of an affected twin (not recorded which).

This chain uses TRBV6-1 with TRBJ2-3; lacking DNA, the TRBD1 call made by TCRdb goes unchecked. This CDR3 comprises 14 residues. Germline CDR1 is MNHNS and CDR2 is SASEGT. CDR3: CASRAPGQADTQYF.

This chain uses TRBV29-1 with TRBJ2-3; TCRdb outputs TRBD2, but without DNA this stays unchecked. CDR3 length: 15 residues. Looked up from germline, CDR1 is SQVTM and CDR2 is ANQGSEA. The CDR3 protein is CSVEVDSGRYDTQYF.

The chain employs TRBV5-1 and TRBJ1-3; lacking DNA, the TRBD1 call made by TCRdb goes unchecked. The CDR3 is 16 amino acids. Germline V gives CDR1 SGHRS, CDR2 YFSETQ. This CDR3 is CASSLTLQGTGNTIYF.

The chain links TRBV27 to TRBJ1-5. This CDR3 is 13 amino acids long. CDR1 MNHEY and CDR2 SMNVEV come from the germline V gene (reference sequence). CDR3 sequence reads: CASSLRVMQPQHF.

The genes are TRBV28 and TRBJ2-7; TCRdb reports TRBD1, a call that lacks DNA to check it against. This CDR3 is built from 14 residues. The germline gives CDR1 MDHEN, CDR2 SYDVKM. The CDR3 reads CASKRFGAVGEQYF.

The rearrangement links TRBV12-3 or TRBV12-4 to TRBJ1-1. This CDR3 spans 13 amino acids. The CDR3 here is CASMGQWDTEAFF.

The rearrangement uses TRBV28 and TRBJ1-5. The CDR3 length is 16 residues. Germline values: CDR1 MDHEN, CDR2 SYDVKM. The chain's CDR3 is CASSSLLGMGNQPQHF.

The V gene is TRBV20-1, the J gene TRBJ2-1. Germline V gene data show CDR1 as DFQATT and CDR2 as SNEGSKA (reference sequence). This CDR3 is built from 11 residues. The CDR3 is CSALPTHEQFF.

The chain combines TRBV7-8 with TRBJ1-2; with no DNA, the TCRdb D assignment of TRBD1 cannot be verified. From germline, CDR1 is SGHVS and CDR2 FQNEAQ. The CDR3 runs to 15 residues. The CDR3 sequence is CASSVLGQGLDGYTF.

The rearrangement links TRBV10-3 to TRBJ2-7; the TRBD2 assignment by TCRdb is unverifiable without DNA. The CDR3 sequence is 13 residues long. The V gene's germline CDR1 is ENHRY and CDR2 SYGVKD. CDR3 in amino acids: CAISGQRGSEQYF.

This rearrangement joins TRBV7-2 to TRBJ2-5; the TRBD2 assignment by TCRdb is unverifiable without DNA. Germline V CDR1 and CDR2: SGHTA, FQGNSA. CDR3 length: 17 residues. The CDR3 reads CASSLVGTSGISETQYF.

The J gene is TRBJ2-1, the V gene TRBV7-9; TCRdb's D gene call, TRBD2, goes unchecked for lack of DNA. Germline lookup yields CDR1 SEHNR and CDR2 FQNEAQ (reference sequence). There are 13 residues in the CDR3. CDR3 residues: CASALGGRNEQFF.

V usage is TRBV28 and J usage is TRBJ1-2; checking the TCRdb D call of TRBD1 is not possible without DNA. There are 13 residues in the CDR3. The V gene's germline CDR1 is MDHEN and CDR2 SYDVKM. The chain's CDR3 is CASRGGGDYGYTF.

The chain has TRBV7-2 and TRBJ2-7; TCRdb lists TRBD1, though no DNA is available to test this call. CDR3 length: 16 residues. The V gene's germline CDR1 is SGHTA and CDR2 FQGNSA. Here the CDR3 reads CASSFRVGAGNYEQYF.

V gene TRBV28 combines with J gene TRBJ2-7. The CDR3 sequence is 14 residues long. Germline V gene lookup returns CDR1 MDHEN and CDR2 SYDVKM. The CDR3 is CASSFLTDSYEQYF.

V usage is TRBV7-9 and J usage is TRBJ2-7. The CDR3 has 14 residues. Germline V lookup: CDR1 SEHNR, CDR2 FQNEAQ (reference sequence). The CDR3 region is CASSSLYGQREQYF.